What follows are 17 T cell receptor beta chains derived from one specimen sequenced in a study of T cell responses to AZD1222 COVID-19 vaccine. The table came from immunoSEQ multiplex PCR; TCRdb's copy has only in-frame clones and leaves some out. Of over 95,000 clones listed, approximately 89% are singletons. Sequenced material: peripheral blood, taken 28 days after the second AZD1222 dose. These receptors originate from an adult who received the AZD1222 COVID-19 vaccine.

CDR3 sequence (DNA): TGTGCCAGCAGCTTAGAGCTTTCAGTCACTGAAGCTTTCTTT. Translation: CASSLELSVTEAFF. This chain links TRBV11-2 with TRBJ1-1, with D hard to call. Germline V CDR1 and CDR2: SGHAT, FQNNGV. Trimming shortened V by 0 bases and J by 4 bases, and 9 bases separated the two germline ends. CDR3 length equals 14 residues.

CDR3 region: CASSLAPQGARHGYTF. In DNA, the CDR3 is TGTGCCAGCAGCTTAGCCCCCCAAGGGGCCCGCCATGGCTACACCTTC. The chain recombines TRBV7-2 with TRBJ1-2, with a weak D call TRBD1 (5 bases). V shed 0 bases and J shed 6 bases, with 17 bases lying between them. The CDR3 covers 16 residues. Germline V lookup: CDR1 SGHTA, CDR2 FQGNSA.

V is TRBV12-3 or TRBV12-4 and J is TRBJ1-6, with D uncertain. The CDR3 totals 13 residues. Trimming cost V 3 bases and J 7 bases, with 7 bases left between them. The CDR3 sequence: CASSLGTNSPLHF. DNA of the CDR3: TGTGCCAGCAGTTTGGGAACCAATTCACCCCTCCACTTT.

The chain is built from TRBV28 and TRBJ1-2; D is perhaps TRBD1 (5 bases). Germline CDR1 is MDHEN and CDR2 is SYDVKM. V gave up 5 bases and J gave up 1 base, with 5 bases separating them. This CDR3 has 12 amino acids. CDR3 sequence (DNA): TGTGCCAGCAGTCAGGGTAACTATGGCTACACCTTC. Its protein product is CASSQGNYGYTF.

V is TRBV9 and J is TRBJ1-5; TRBD1 might be the D (5 bases). The CDR3 length is 19 residues. Germline CDR1 and CDR2: SGDLS and YYNGEE. Trimming removed 0 bases at V and 7 bases at J, with 26 bases between. The CDR3 DNA is TGTGCCAGCAGCGTAGCCTACGAGGGTCGGGGACGTCAATTGCAGCCCCAGCATTTT. It translates to CASSVAYEGRGRQLQPQHF.

The rearrangement links TRBV30 to TRBJ1-6, with TRBD1 as a possible D gene (5 bases). Trimming took 2 bases from V and 8 from J, leaving 10 bases between them. CDR1 is GTSNPN and CDR2 is SVGIG in the germline V gene (reference sequence). This CDR3 comprises 13 residues. The CDR3 here is CAWSQAGDSPLHF. The DNA of the CDR3 is TGTGCCTGGAGTCAAGCGGGGGATTCACCCCTCCACTTT.

The chain is built from TRBV19 and TRBJ1-5, with D unclear. Germline V gene lookup returns CDR1 LNHDA and CDR2 SQIVND (reference sequence). This CDR3 is 13 amino acids long. V lost 6 bases to trimming and J lost 4 bases, with 10 bases between them. The CDR3 sequence is CASSWDLNQPQHF. For the CDR3, the DNA is TGTGCCAGTAGCTGGGATTTAAATCAGCCCCAGCATTTT.

This clone was seen only a few times. The chain joins TRBV19 to TRBJ1-3; TRBD1 matches at 9 bases. Germline trimming cut 11 bases from V and 9 bases from J; bases unmatched to any gene: 8. CDR1 is LNHDA, CDR2 SQIVND, per germline (reference sequence). This CDR3 has 12 amino acids. CDR3 bases: TGTGCCGCGGGACAGGGAATGTTCACCATATATTTT. Encoded protein: CAAGQGMFTIYF. The whole variable domain, remainder taken from reference TRBV19 and TRBJ1-3, is DGGITQSPKYLFRKEGQNVTLSCEQNLNHDAMYWYRQDPGQGLRLIYYSQIVNDFQKGDIAEGYSVSREKKESFPLTVTSAQKNPTAFYLCAAGQGMFTIYFGEGSWLTVV.

The V gene is TRBV5-6, the J gene TRBJ1-1; maybe TRBD1 (5 bases). CDR3 length: 14 amino acids. Germline CDR1 SGHDT, CDR2 YYEEEE. The V end lost 1 base, the J end lost 5 bases, and 12 bases lay between the germline ends. The CDR3: CASSLLRRGTEAFF. In DNA form, the CDR3 reads TGTGCCAGCAGCTTGTTGAGAAGGGGTACTGAAGCTTTCTTT.

The chain is built from TRBV5-5 and TRBJ1-2, with TRBD1 matching over 7 bases. Germline V gene lookup returns CDR1 SGHKS and CDR2 YYEKEE (reference sequence). Trimming at V came to 0 bases and at J to 3 bases, leaving 5 bases not matched to a gene. This CDR3 is 15 amino acids long. In nucleotides, the CDR3 is TGTGCCAGCAGCTTGGATACAGGGGCCCACTATGGCTACACCTTC. Its protein product is CASSLDTGAHYGYTF.

This clone has just one count. This chain links TRBV6-2 or TRBV6-3 with TRBJ2-1, with TRBD1 identical over 7 bases. In germline, CDR1 is MNHEY, CDR2 SVGEGT. V gave up 5 bases and J gave up 7 bases; unmatched junction bases: 11. CDR3 size: 15 residues. CDR3 nucleotide sequence: TGTGCCAGCAGTCCCCGAAGGACAGGCGTAAATGAGCAGTTCTTC. Amino acids: CASSPRRTGVNEQFF.

V is TRBV7-6 and J is TRBJ1-1; D gene ambiguous. Trimming removed 5 bases from V and 0 bases from J, with 7 bases in between. The V gene's germline CDR1 is SGHVS and CDR2 FNYEAQ. This CDR3 is built from 13 residues. The CDR3 DNA sequence: TGTGCCAGCAGCCCAACCTTGAACACTGAAGCTTTCTTT. As protein: CASSPTLNTEAFF.

The chain couples TRBV12-3 or TRBV12-4 to TRBJ1-5, with no clear D. V was pared by 1 base and J by 7 bases, with 8 bases between. The CDR3 is 13 residues long. The CDR3 DNA follows: TGTGCCAGCAGTTTAGGGAACCGGCAGCCCCAGCATTTT. It encodes CASSLGNRQPQHF.

V is TRBV2 and J is TRBJ2-3; 7 nucleotides match TRBD1. Germline V gives CDR1 SNHLY, CDR2 FYNNEI. CDR3 length equals 15 residues. After removal of 7 bases from V and 1 base from J, the junction contained 8 bases not matched to a gene. This CDR3 reads CASIARQGGTDTQYF. The CDR3, as DNA: TGTGCCAGCATTGCGAGACAGGGAGGCACAGATACGCAGTATTTT.

Worth noting for this clone: This sample also contains other DNA sequences that code for the same CDR3. The chain links TRBV19 to TRBJ2-1, with a tentative D call TRBD2 (5 bases). V lost 4 bases and J lost 0, with 7 bases in between. Germline V gene sequence: CDR1 LNHDA, CDR2 SQIVND (reference sequence). The CDR3 spans 14 residues. CDR3 bases: TGTGCCAGTAGTACGGGGAGCTCCTACAATGAGCAGTTCTTC. Translating gives CASSTGSSYNEQFF. Supplemented by reference TRBV19 and TRBJ2-1, the full variable domain reads DGGITQSPKYLFRKEGQNVTLSCEQNLNHDAMYWYRQDPGQGLRLIYYSQIVNDFQKGDIAEGYSVSREKKESFPLTVTSAQKNPTAFYLCASSTGSSYNEQFFGPGTRLTVL.

The V call is TRBV29-1, the J call TRBJ2-7, with 7 bases identical to TRBD2. CDR1 and CDR2 from the germline V gene are SQVTM and ANQGSEA. The CDR3 contains 13 residues. V gave up 4 bases and J gave up 0 bases; unmatched junction bases: 3. DNA for the CDR3: TGCAGCGTTGGTGGGAGGGCCTCCTACGAGCAGTACTTC. This gives the protein CSVGGRASYEQYF.

V gene TRBV4-1 combines with J gene TRBJ1-2, with D uncertain. CDR3 length equals 15 residues. Germline V CDR1 and CDR2: MGHRA, YSYEKL. V shed 0 bases and J shed 2 bases, with 10 bases lying between them. CDR3 region: CASSQEWGENYGYTF. CDR3 bases: TGCGCCAGCAGCCAAGAGTGGGGTGAGAACTATGGCTACACCTTC.